Presented here are 9 T cell receptor beta chains from one specimen sequenced in a study of CD8+ T cells in alopecia areata. Isolated RNA was reverse transcribed into cDNA used as the sequencing template. Repertoires were generated with immunoSEQ multiplex PCR, while TCRdb's copy carries only in-frame clones and drops some. The data hold 170,000 or so clones, with 50% to 75% observed a single time. Sequences were derived from CD4+ T cells sorted from blood, sampled at week 0. The receptors stem from a human donor with alopecia areata.

The rearrangement uses TRBV5-1 and TRBJ2-7; perhaps TRBD2 as D (6 bases). The CDR3 sequence is 15 residues long. The V gene's germline CDR1 is SGHRS and CDR2 YFSETQ. V lost 7 bases and J lost 3, with 20 bases in between. CDR3 coding DNA: TGCGCCAGCGGACTTGGGGGGACGGTAGACTACGAGCAGTACTTC. Protein: CASGLGGTVDYEQYF.

This chain uses TRBV18 with TRBJ1-1, with D perhaps TRBD1 (5 bases). Germline V gives CDR1 KGHSH, CDR2 LQKENI. V lost 1 base, J lost 0 bases, and 12 bases lay in between. The CDR3 is 16 residues long. In DNA form, the CDR3 reads TGTGCCAGCTCACCACAGGGGCTTAAGTTGAACACTGAAGCTTTCTTT. Protein: CASSPQGLKLNTEAFF.

The chain joins TRBV29-1 to TRBJ1-2, with D unresolved. Per the germline V gene, CDR1 is SQVTM and CDR2 is ANQGSEA. The CDR3 runs 11 residues. V was trimmed by 8 bases and J by 7 bases, leaving 14 bases between them. The DNA of the CDR3 is TGCAGCAGTTCGACAACCGGTGGCTACACCTTC. It yields the protein CSSSTTGGYTF.

This clone was recorded once. V is TRBV19 and J is TRBJ1-2, with TRBD1 matching 10 bases. Trimming took 5 bases from V and 8 from J; bases not matched to a gene: 8. The CDR3 runs 14 residues. Germline V gives CDR1 LNHDA, CDR2 SQIVND (reference sequence). The CDR3 nucleotides are TGTGCCAGTAGTCGCCGGGACAGGGGTATGGGCTACACCTTC. Translating it yields CASSRRDRGMGYTF.

The V and J genes are TRBV5-6 and TRBJ2-1, with 8 bases identical to TRBD2. Germline CDR1 reads SGHDT; CDR2 reads YYEEEE. V gave up 0 bases and J gave up 4 bases; unmatched junction bases: 6. The CDR3 is made up of 16 amino acids. The CDR3, as DNA: TGTGCCAGCAGCTTGGGTAGCGGGGTCCGATACAATGAGCAGTTCTTC. Residues: CASSLGSGVRYNEQFF.

The CDR3 sequence is CASSLDPTDYGYTF. In DNA, the CDR3 is TGCGCCAGCAGCTTGGATCCCACGGACTATGGCTACACCTTC. The chain couples TRBV5-1 to TRBJ1-2, with D unresolved. The germline CDR1 and CDR2 sequences are SGHRS and YFSETQ. The CDR3 runs to 14 residues. V lost 0 bases and J lost 3, with 9 bases in between.

This clone was seen only once. This sequence joins TRBV30 and TRBJ1-1; 7 bases map to TRBD1. In germline, CDR1 is GTSNPN, CDR2 SVGIG (reference sequence). This CDR3 has 13 residues. Trimming took 1 base from V and 5 from J; bases not matched to a gene: 4. CDR3 DNA: TGTGCCTGGAGTGAGGGGGCCGAGACTGAAGCTTTCTTT. Its protein is CAWSEGAETEAFF.

The chain employs TRBV5-1 and TRBJ1-6; 7 nucleotides agree with TRBD1. V was pared by 4 bases and J by 7 bases, with 8 bases of the junction left unmatched. This CDR3 has 15 amino acids. Germline V gene data show CDR1 as SGHRS and CDR2 as YFSETQ. DNA of the CDR3: TGCGCCAGCAGCATAGGACAGGCTGAGAATTCACCCCTCCACTTT. Its translation is CASSIGQAENSPLHF.

J is TRBJ1-2 and V is TRBV7-2, with D possibly being TRBD1 (5 bases). The V and J ends lost 5 bases and 5 bases respectively, with 15 bases between them. Germline V lookup: CDR1 SGHTA, CDR2 FQGNSA. The CDR3 is 14 amino acids. The CDR3 protein is CASSTAGTDYGYTF. DNA for the CDR3: TGTGCCAGCAGCACCGCCGGGACGGATTATGGCTACACCTTC.